These 2 T cell receptor beta chains were all obtained from the same sample, sequenced in a study of tissue T cells after allogeneic stem cell transplantation. Time point meaning: mouse harvest day 7 after allogeneic transplant. The graft held 10^6 splenic CD5+ T cells and 10^7 T-cell-depleted bone marrow cells. The table came from immunoSEQ multiplex PCR; TCRdb's copy has only in-frame clones and leaves some out. The table shows 8,000 or so clones, with around 42% occurring only once. The sequenced material came from gut tissue. The receptors derive from a female BALB/c mouse given C57BL/6 T cells with graft-versus-host disease after an allogeneic hematopoietic cell transplant.

To note about this clone: All gene names here are mouse names. The missing CDR3 end, 1 residue past where the read stops, is filled in from the germline J gene. The chain uses TRBV19 and TRBJ2-7; perhaps TRBD1 as D (6 bases). The germline CDR1 and CDR2 sequences are FNHDT and SITEND (reference sequence). This CDR3 region has 12 residues. Trimming took 5 bases from V and 5 from J, leaving 11 bases between them. The CDR3 here is CASSPDRNEQYF. The CDR3 DNA, read in part, is TGTGCCAGCAGCCCAGACAGGAATGAACAGTAC.

A remark on this clone: Mouse names are used for the genes. The sequenced fragment ends 1 residue before the CDR3 boundary, so the rest is inferred from the germline J gene. The chain carries TRBV3 and TRBJ1-3; D is unresolved. The CDR3 totals 14 residues. CDR1 and CDR2 (germline): SNHLY, FYNGKV (reference sequence). V dropped 1 base and J dropped 0 bases, with 4 bases sitting between them. The sequenced CDR3 bases are TGTGCCAGCAGCTTAGGAGTTTCTGGAAATACGCTCTAT. The encoded protein is CASSLGVSGNTLY. The whole CDR3 region reads CASSLGVSGNTLYF.